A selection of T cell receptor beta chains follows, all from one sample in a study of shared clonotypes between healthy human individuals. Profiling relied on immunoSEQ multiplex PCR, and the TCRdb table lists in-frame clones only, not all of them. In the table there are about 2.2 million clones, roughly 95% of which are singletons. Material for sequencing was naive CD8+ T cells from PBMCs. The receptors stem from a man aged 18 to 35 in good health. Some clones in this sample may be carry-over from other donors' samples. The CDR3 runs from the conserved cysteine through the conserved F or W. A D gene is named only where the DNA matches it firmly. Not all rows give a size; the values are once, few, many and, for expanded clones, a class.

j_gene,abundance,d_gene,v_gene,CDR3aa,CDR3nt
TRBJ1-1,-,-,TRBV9,CASSEPLIGVRTEAFF,TGTGCCAGCAGCGAGCCCCTCATTGGGGTAAGGACTGAAGCTTTCTTT
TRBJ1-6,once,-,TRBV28,CASSLGGHTPLHF,TGTGCCAGCAGTTTAGGAGGACACACACCCCTCCACTTT
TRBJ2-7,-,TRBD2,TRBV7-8,CASSYSAGDYEQYF,TGTGCCAGCAGCTATTCAGCGGGAGACTACGAGCAGTACTTC
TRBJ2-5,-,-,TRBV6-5,CASSYRFSSQETQYF,TGTGCCAGCAGTTACCGGTTTAGCTCCCAAGAGACCCAGTACTTC
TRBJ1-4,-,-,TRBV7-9,CASSQTVINEKLFF,TGTGCCAGCAGCCAGACAGTTATTAATGAAAAACTGTTTTTT
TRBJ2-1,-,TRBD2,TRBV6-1,CASSKGLGYNEQFF,TGTGCCAGCAGTAAGGGACTAGGGTACAATGAGCAGTTCTTC
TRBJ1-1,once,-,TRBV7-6,CASSLAGVSEAFF,TGTGCCAGCAGCTTAGCAGGGGTCTCTGAAGCTTTCTTT
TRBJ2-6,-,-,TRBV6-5,CASSYIRGANVLTF,TGTGCCAGCAGTTACATTCGGGGGGCCAACGTCCTGACTTTC
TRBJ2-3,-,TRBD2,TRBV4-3,CASSQDGLTSGRDTQYF,TGCGCCAGCAGCCAGGATGGCCTGACTAGCGGGAGGGATACGCAGTATTTT
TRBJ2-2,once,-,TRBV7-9,CASSSTLPGELFF,TGTGCCAGCAGCTCGACTTTGCCCGGGGAGCTGTTTTTT
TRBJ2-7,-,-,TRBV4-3,CASSQDSRGSYEQYF,TGCGCCAGCAGCCAAGACTCACGGGGGTCCTACGAGCAGTACTTC
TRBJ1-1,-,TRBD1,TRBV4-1,CASSHTGVVPGTEAFF,TGCGCCAGCAGCCATACAGGGGTCGTCCCGGGCACTGAAGCTTTCTTT
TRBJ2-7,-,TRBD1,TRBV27,CASSSRGQGVYEQYF,TGTGCCAGCAGCTCGAGGGGACAGGGGGTGTACGAGCAGTACTTC
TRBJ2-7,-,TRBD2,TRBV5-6,CASSWATSGPSYEQYF,TGTGCCAGCAGCTGGGCTACTAGCGGGCCCTCCTACGAGCAGTACTTC
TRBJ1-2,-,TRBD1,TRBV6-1,CASSPRATGVYGYTF,TGTGCCAGCAGTCCACGAGCAACAGGGGTCTATGGCTACACCTTC
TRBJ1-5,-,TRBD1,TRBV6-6,CAVGDRGYSNQPQHF,TGTGCCGTCGGGGACAGGGGATATAGCAATCAGCCCCAGCATTTT
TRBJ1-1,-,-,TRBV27,CASSLVLNSEAFF,TGTGCCAGCAGTTTAGTCTTAAATTCTGAAGCTTTCTTT
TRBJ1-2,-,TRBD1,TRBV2,CASSEADRGYGYTF,TGTGCCAGCAGTGAAGCGGACAGGGGCTATGGCTACACCTTC
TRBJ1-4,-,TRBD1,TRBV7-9,CASSPRVQGLNEKLFF,TGTGCCAGCAGCCCCCGGGTACAGGGGTTGAATGAAAAACTGTTTTTT
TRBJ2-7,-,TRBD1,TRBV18,CASSPPTGDSYEQYF,TGTGCCAGCTCACCGCCGACAGGGGATTCCTACGAGCAGTACTTC
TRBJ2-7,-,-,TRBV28,CASSFGARVYEQYF,TGTGCCAGCAGTTTTGGGGCTCGGGTCTACGAGCAGTACTTC
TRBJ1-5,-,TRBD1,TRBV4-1,CASSPRDRGERINQPQHF,TGCGCCAGCAGCCCCCGGGACAGGGGGGAGAGAATCAATCAGCCCCAGCATTTT
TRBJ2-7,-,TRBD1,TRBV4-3,CASSQRTGTGSEQYF,TGCGCCAGCAGCCAAAGGACTGGGACAGGGTCCGAGCAGTACTTC
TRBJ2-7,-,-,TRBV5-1,CASSPRTGKNSYEQYF,TGCGCCAGCAGCCCGCGGACTGGGAAAAACTCCTACGAGCAGTACTTC
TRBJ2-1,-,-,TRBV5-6,CASSDGLAYNEQFF,TGTGCCAGCAGCGACGGGTTGGCCTACAATGAGCAGTTCTTC
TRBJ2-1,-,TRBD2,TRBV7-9,CASSAIVSGLAGRFREQFF,TGTGCCAGCAGCGCCATTGTTTCAGGACTAGCGGGACGTTTTCGTGAGCAGTTCTTC
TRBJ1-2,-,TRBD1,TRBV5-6,CASSLGTGSLGYTF,TGTGCCAGCAGCCTCGGGACAGGGAGTTTGGGCTACACCTTC
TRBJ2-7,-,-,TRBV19,CASSAGGSLDEQYF,TGTGCCAGTAGTGCCGGTGGTAGTTTGGACGAGCAGTACTTC
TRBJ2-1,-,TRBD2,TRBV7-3,CASSPIAGGMYEQFF,TGTGCCAGCAGCCCAATAGCGGGAGGGATGTATGAGCAGTTCTTC
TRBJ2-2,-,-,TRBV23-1,CASSQSGNGAGCANTGELFF,TGCGCCAGCAGTCAATCGGGTAATGGGGCCGGATGCGCGAACACCGGGGAGCTGTTTTTT
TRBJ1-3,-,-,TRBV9,CASSVVPVISSGNTIYF,TGTGCCAGCAGCGTAGTTCCGGTGATCAGCTCTGGAAACACCATATATTTT
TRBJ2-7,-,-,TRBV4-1,CASSQEWPGPYEQYF,TGCGCCAGCAGCCAAGAATGGCCAGGGCCCTACGAGCAGTACTTC
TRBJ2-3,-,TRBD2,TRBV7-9,CASSLVLSSGRLPDTQYF,TGTGCCAGCAGCTTAGTACTTTCTAGCGGGAGACTCCCAGATACGCAGTATTTT
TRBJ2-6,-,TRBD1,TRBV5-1,CASSFLGGDLSGANVLTF,TGCGCCAGCAGCTTTTTAGGGGGCGATCTCTCTGGGGCCAACGTCCTGACTTTC
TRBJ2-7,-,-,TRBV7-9,CASSLQDYEQYF,TGTGCCAGCAGCTTACAGGATTACGAGCAGTACTTC
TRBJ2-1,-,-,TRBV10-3,CAISASSNEQFF,TGTGCCATCAGTGCCTCTTCCAATGAGCAGTTCTTC
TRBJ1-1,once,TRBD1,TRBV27,CASSLGQKAYTEAFF,TGTGCCAGCAGTTTGGGACAGAAAGCTTACACTGAAGCTTTCTTT